This T cell receptor beta chain was identified during a study of beta chain features in type 1 diabetes. Expressed TCRB transcripts were sequenced, since all the RNA that had been isolated was reverse transcribed. The data were produced by immunoSEQ multiplex PCR, yet TCRdb's version contains in-frame clones alone and is incomplete. The data hold under 450,000 clones, with roughly 15% observed a single time. Germline-derived CDR1 and CDR2 are LGHNA and YNFKEQ. The V and J ends lost 0 bases and 5 bases respectively, with 17 bases between them. This CDR3 has 16 amino acids. The clonotype originates from a woman aged 18-30 years in good health. This chain uses TRBV4-2 with TRBJ2-7; maybe TRBD2 (5 bases). Source material: naive CD4+ T cells from blood. The CDR3 nucleotides read TGTGCCAGCAGCCAAGATTCGGCGCCTAGCAGAGACGAGCAGTACTTC. It is translated as CASSQDSAPSRDEQYF.